These T cell receptor beta chains were read from a single sample in a study of neurological immune-mediated disorders. TCRdb re-analysed the 5' RACE reads in MiXCR, keeping a single row per CDR3 protein. This sample carries about 52,000 distinct CDR3 sequences, about 4.1% of them seen once, and the ten largest clones take approximately 7.1%. Sequences were obtained from PBMCs. The receptors stem from a man in his 60s with multiple sclerosis. Each CDR3 is given with its conserved first and last residue. A D gene is named only where the DNA matches it firmly. Part of the rows lack a size; the others show once, few, many or a class for expanded clones.

many	TRBV20-1	TRBJ2-1	TRBD2	CSAIGRAVNNEQFF	TGCAGTGCTATCGGGAGGGCCGTAAACAATGAGCAGTTCTTC
many	TRBV5-1	TRBJ2-1	TRBD2	CASSVLGTKSYNEQFF	TGCGCCAGCAGCGTACTCGGGACTAAATCCTACAATGAGCAGTTCTTC
many	TRBV5-1	TRBJ2-2	-	CASSLTTVSNTGELFF	TGCGCCAGCAGCTTGACGACAGTTTCGAACACCGGGGAGCTGTTTTTT
many	TRBV7-8	TRBJ2-1	-	CASSTQSSRQFF	TGTGCCAGCAGCACCCAGAGTTCGCGGCAGTTCTTC
-	TRBV20-1	TRBJ2-4	-	CSANPFTARNIQYF	TGCAGTGCCAACCCGTTCACGGCAAGAAACATTCAGTACTTC
many	TRBV5-6	TRBJ1-3	TRBD1	CASRPRGGGTGNTIYF	TGTGCCAGCAGACCACGGGGAGGGGGCACTGGAAACACCATATATTTT
many	TRBV20-1	TRBJ1-2	-	CSAREGGLPGYTF	TGCAGTGCTAGAGAGGGGGGGCTCCCTGGCTACACCTTC
many	TRBV7-2	TRBJ1-1	TRBD1	CASSLRRAGGTEAFF	TGTGCCAGCAGCTTACGCAGGGCAGGGGGCACTGAAGCTTTCTTT
many	TRBV5-1	TRBJ2-2	-	CASCQHRTGELFF	TGCGCCAGCTGCCAGCATCGGACCGGGGAGCTGTTTTTT
many	TRBV6-6	TRBJ2-1	TRBD2	CASSSGLAGINEQFF	TGTGCCAGCAGTTCCGGACTAGCGGGGATAAATGAGCAGTTCTTC
many	TRBV6-5	TRBJ2-1	-	CASRPSWGAGNNEQFF	TGTGCCAGCAGACCAAGTTGGGGGGCGGGGAACAATGAGCAGTTCTTC